These 20 T cell receptor beta chains were all obtained from the same sample, sequenced in a study of regulatory T cells in long-lasting Graves disease. Time point indicated: persistent/refractory GD, antithyroid drugs over 5 years with positive TRAb. Making the TCR library involved RNA that had been extracted from PBMCs. Both iRepertoire HTBI primers and Arm-PCR of CDR3 regions were used to build the TCR beta libraries. Using its own MiXCR run on the multiplex PCR reads, TCRdb lists one record per CDR3 protein. The sample includes under 350,000 distinct CDR3 sequences, 22% of them seen just once. Sequenced material: peripheral blood mononuclear cells (PBMCs), taken when the disease was refractory, from a patient treated with antithyroid drugs. These receptors were collected from a female donor with Graves disease.

This clonotype occurred many times. The chain uses TRBV18 and TRBJ2-2, with D hard to call. In germline, CDR1 is KGHSH, CDR2 LQKENI. V was cut by 3 bases and J by 3 bases, with 8 bases left in between. The CDR3 is 14 amino acids. Here the CDR3 DNA reads TGTGCCAGCTCACCGGGAATGGACACCGGGGAGCTGTTTTTT. This sequence encodes CASSPGMDTGELFF. Together with reference TRBV18 and TRBJ2-2, the CDR3 gives the full variable domain: NAGVMQNPRHLVRRRGQEARLRCSPMKGHSHVYWYRQLPEEGLKFMVYLQKENIIDESGMPKERFSAEFPKEGPSILRIQQVVRGDSAAYFCASSPGMDTGELFFGEGSRLTVL.

The chain uses TRBV2 and TRBJ1-4; D is unresolved. The CDR3 has 11 residues. Trimming took off 1 base at V and 8 bases at J, with 2 bases between the two ends. Germline CDR1 reads SNHLY; CDR2 reads FYNNEI. Here the CDR3 reads CASSEDEKLFF. CDR3 nucleotide sequence: TGTGCCAGCAGTGAAGACGAAAAACTGTTTTTT.

This clonotype was recorded at least ten times. J is TRBJ2-7 and V is TRBV6-5, with D hard to call. The CDR3 totals 15 residues. Germline V gene sequence: CDR1 MNHEY, CDR2 SVGAGI. Between the trimmed V and J ends, which lost 4 bases and 5 bases, there was a span of 18 bases. The CDR3 is CASSSGSPGINEQYF. The DNA of the CDR3 is TGTGCCAGCAGTTCTGGTTCTCCAGGAATAAACGAGCAGTACTTC.

The chain uses TRBV19 and TRBJ2-4, with D tentatively TRBD2 (6 bases). The CDR3 is 16 amino acids. CDR1 is LNHDA, CDR2 SQIVND, per germline (reference sequence). Trimming removed 8 bases from V and 0 bases from J, with 17 bases in between. The CDR3 loop reads CASSKPEGLAKNIQYF. The DNA for the CDR3 is TGTGCCAGTTCTAAACCGGAGGGCTTAGCCAAAAACATTCAGTACTTC.

V usage is TRBV4-3 and J usage is TRBJ2-5, with D uncertain. V lost 1 base, J lost 2 bases, and 11 bases lay in between. Per germline, CDR1 LGHNA and CDR2 YSLEER. The CDR3 has 15 residues. The chain's CDR3 is CASSQGGGIQETQYF. The CDR3 region has the DNA TGCGCCAGCAGCCAAGGTGGTGGTATACAAGAGACCCAGTACTTC.

This clonotype was counted many times. This chain uses TRBV27 with TRBJ2-6; D may match TRBD1 or TRBD2 (5 bases each). With 7 bases removed from V and 3 bases from J, the gap between germline ends came to 25 bases. The germline CDR1 and CDR2 sequences are MNHEY and SMNVEV (reference sequence). This CDR3 is built from 19 residues. The CDR3 region is CASTPAMGVPLGGANVLTF. The DNA of the CDR3 is TGTGCCAGCACCCCCGCAATGGGGGTTCCCTTGGGTGGGGCCAACGTCCTGACTTTC.

This clonotype was found many times. This chain links TRBV20-1 with TRBJ1-2; D is unresolved. The germline CDR1 and CDR2 sequences are DFQATT and SNEGSKA (reference sequence). V was trimmed by 0 bases and J by 6 bases, leaving 8 bases between them. The CDR3 covers 12 residues. The CDR3 DNA follows: TGCAGTGCTAGAGAGGGGTCCCATGGCTACACCTTC. Translating it yields CSAREGSHGYTF.

This clonotype appeared a few times. The rearrangement links TRBV15 to TRBJ1-1, with D maybe TRBD1 (6 bases). Germline V CDR1 and CDR2: LNHNV, YYDKDF (reference sequence). CDR3 size: 15 residues. V lost 3 bases to trimming and J lost 6 bases, with 17 bases between them. CDR3 in amino acids: CATSSGPDRRSEAFF. The CDR3 coding sequence is TGTGCCACCAGCAGTGGCCCCGACAGGCGATCTGAAGCTTTCTTT. Using reference TRBV15 and TRBJ1-1 for the parts outside the CDR3, the full variable domain is DAMVIQNPRYQVTQFGKPVTLSCSQTLNHNVMYWYQQKSSQAPKLLFHYYDKDFNNEADTPDNFQSRRPNTSFCFLDIRSPGLGDTAMYLCATSSGPDRRSEAFFGQGTRLTVV.

V usage is TRBV7-8 and J usage is TRBJ2-7, with 8 bases aligning to TRBD2. The CDR3 length is 16 residues. The V and J ends lost 5 bases and 2 bases, in that order; junction bases with no gene match: 11. CDR1 is SGHVS and CDR2 is FQNEAQ in the germline V gene. The CDR3 sequence: CASSAPSSGPTYEQYF. The CDR3 nucleotides read TGTGCCAGCAGCGCCCCATCTAGCGGGCCGACCTACGAGCAGTACTTC.

This clonotype was counted ten times or more. This rearrangement joins TRBV6-1 to TRBJ2-5; D is uncertain. The V and J ends lost 4 bases and 4 bases respectively, with 7 bases between them. CDR1 and CDR2 from the germline V gene are MNHNS and SASEGT. The CDR3 sequence is 12 residues long. The chain's CDR3 is CASSGPPETQYF. CDR3 DNA sequence: TGTGCCAGCAGTGGACCGCCAGAGACCCAGTACTTC.

This chain joins TRBV29-1 and TRBJ2-7; D is possibly TRBD2 (6 bases). Germline V gives CDR1 SQVTM, CDR2 ANQGSEA. This CDR3 is built from 13 residues. Trimming pared 6 bases from V and 3 bases from J, leaving 15 bases between. CDR3 sequence (DNA): TGCAGCGTCGGGGGTCAGGGAGTCTACGAGCAGTACTTC. Its protein is CSVGGQGVYEQYF.

The chain joins TRBV27 to TRBJ1-5; 9 bases agree with TRBD1. The germline V gene encodes CDR1 MNHEY and CDR2 SMNVEV (reference sequence). Trimming removed 5 bases from V and 2 bases from J; junction bases left unmatched: 7. The CDR3 extends over 16 amino acids. CDR3 residues: CASSPDRGLGNQPQHF. Here the CDR3 DNA reads TGTGCCAGCAGTCCGGACAGGGGTTTGGGCAATCAGCCCCAGCATTTT.

About this clonotype: The junction differs from germline at one of its ends, possibly a read error. This chain uses TRBV24-1 with TRBJ2-1, with TRBD2 matching 9 bases. CDR3 length: 15 amino acids. Germline CDR1 reads KGHDR; CDR2 reads SFDVKD. For the CDR3, the DNA is TGTGCCACCGGGAAGATAGCGGGAGCTCGGGGTGAGCAGCTCTTC. This translates into CATGKIAGARGEQLF.

This clonotype showed up just a few times. The CDR3 bases are TGTGCCAGCAGCGTTGCCGGGGTAGCGGGAGTAGAGTCAGATACGCAGTATTTT. Translation: CASSVAGVAGVESDTQYF. This chain links TRBV7-2 with TRBJ2-3; 9 bases fit TRBD2. Germline V gene sequence: CDR1 SGHTA, CDR2 FQGNSA. Germline trimming cut 5 bases from V and 4 bases from J; bases unmatched to any gene: 16. This CDR3 has 18 amino acids.

This clonotype was seen ten or more times. J is TRBJ2-5 and V is TRBV20-1; 7 nucleotides agree with TRBD2. Germline V gene sequence: CDR1 DFQATT, CDR2 SNEGSKA (reference sequence). The CDR3 is 13 amino acids. CDR3 loop: CSFSGQDQETQYF. The DNA for the CDR3 is TGCAGCTTTAGCGGGCAGGACCAAGAGACCCAGTACTTC.

This clonotype was counted only a few times. The rearrangement uses TRBV6-1 and TRBJ2-5; D possibly corresponds to TRBD1 (5 bases). The CDR3 consists of 14 residues. The V gene's germline CDR1 is MNHNS and CDR2 SASEGT. Trimming shortened V by 5 bases and J by 1 base, and 11 bases separated the two germline ends. CDR3 DNA sequence: TGTGCCAGCAGTACTACAGGTTTCCAAGAGACCCAGTACTTC. It yields the protein CASSTTGFQETQYF.

The CDR3 is CASRRGSTLNTEAFF. The DNA for the CDR3 is TGCGCCAGCAGAAGAGGTTCAACTCTGAACACTGAAGCTTTCTTT. The chain couples TRBV5-1 to TRBJ1-1, with D unclear. This CDR3 region has 15 residues. Trimming took 5 bases from V and 0 from J, leaving 14 bases between them. Per germline, CDR1 SGHRS and CDR2 YFSETQ. The whole variable domain, remainder taken from reference TRBV5-1 and TRBJ1-1, is KAGVTQTPRYLIKTRGQQVTLSCSPISGHRSVSWYQQTPGQGLQFLFEYFSETQRNKGNFPGRFSGRQFSNSRSEMNVSTLELGDSALYLCASRRGSTLNTEAFFGQGTRLTVV.

CDR3 nucleotides: TGTGCCAGCTCACTTTCGGGACCCGCGAACACCGGGGAGCTGTTTTTT. It yields the protein CASSLSGPANTGELFF. The V and J genes are TRBV18 and TRBJ2-2, with D perhaps assigned TRBD1 or TRBD2 (5 bases each). This CDR3 is 16 amino acids long. V shed 4 bases and J shed 0 bases, with 12 bases lying between them. CDR1 and CDR2 (germline): KGHSH, LQKENI.

This clonotype came up a few times. The chain combines TRBV20-1 with TRBJ2-7; TRBD1 matches at 11 bases. J was trimmed by 7 bases and V by 3 bases; bases with no gene match: 11. The CDR3 contains 15 residues. Germline CDR1 DFQATT, CDR2 SNEGSKA (reference sequence). The CDR3 nucleotides read TGCAGTGCTAGTGTCGGGACAGGGGGTACGGGGGAGCAGTACTTC. Amino acids: CSASVGTGGTGEQYF.

The chain links TRBV7-2 to TRBJ2-5; 15 bases fit TRBD2. The J call may be incorrect, as the DNA end agrees better with TRBJ2-4. The CDR3 has 16 residues. The germline V gene encodes CDR1 SGHTA and CDR2 FQGNSA. The CDR3 bases are TGTGCCAGCAGCCAAGGACTAGCGGGAGGGGAAAACATTCAGTACTTC. This translates into CASSQGLAGGENIQYF.